The rows below give T cell receptor beta chains drawn from one sample of a study of T-cell memory formation after mild COVID-19. TCRdb reprocessed the 5' RACE reads with MiXCR, giving one entry per CDR3 protein. In the table there are 200,000 to 250,000 distinct CDR3 sequences, 9.5% to 10% of which are singletons. Specimen: PBMCs or a T cell subset sorted from them (not recorded which). These receptors came from a man aged 18 to 30 who had mild COVID-19 (a few samples of this study predate the infection). Cell type and time point are not known. Both conserved end residues are trimmed from each CDR3. The order of the fields is J gene, V gene, CDR3 protein.

j_call: TRBJ1-4; v_call: TRBV9; cdr3_aa: ASSVTGGGEKLF
j_call: TRBJ1-5; v_call: TRBV7-3; cdr3_aa: ASSRGKGQPQH
j_call: TRBJ1-1; v_call: TRBV4-1; cdr3_aa: ASSQGGSWLTEAF
j_call: TRBJ1-2; v_call: TRBV19; cdr3_aa: ASREAGLNYGYT
j_call: TRBJ1-4; v_call: TRBV4-1; cdr3_aa: ASSPPGPVAWEKLF
j_call: TRBJ1-3; v_call: TRBV7-9; cdr3_aa: ASSRDRGTGNTIY
j_call: TRBJ2-5; v_call: TRBV7-9; cdr3_aa: ASSPRGPQETQY
j_call: TRBJ1-3; v_call: TRBV6-2/TRBV6-3; cdr3_aa: ASRPGTTRSGNTIY
j_call: TRBJ1-5; v_call: TRBV24-1; cdr3_aa: ATTGTGDIGNQPQH
j_call: TRBJ2-3; v_call: TRBV2; cdr3_aa: ASIPSMGTDTQY
j_call: TRBJ2-7; v_call: TRBV4-3; cdr3_aa: ASSQDLASGSYEQY
j_call: TRBJ1-1; v_call: TRBV29-1; cdr3_aa: STWTGGNTEAF
j_call: TRBJ2-2; v_call: TRBV24-1; cdr3_aa: ATSGVAAPGELF
j_call: TRBJ2-1; v_call: TRBV2; cdr3_aa: ASSVIASYNEQF
j_call: TRBJ2-1; v_call: TRBV5-1; cdr3_aa: ASSPVAGSSYNEQF
j_call: TRBJ2-2; v_call: TRBV20-1; cdr3_aa: SARALTSGTANTGELF
j_call: TRBJ2-1; v_call: TRBV10-3; cdr3_aa: AISQPTGTGGNEQF
j_call: TRBJ2-1; v_call: TRBV20-1; cdr3_aa: SRKTSGSYNEQF
j_call: TRBJ1-1; v_call: TRBV7-3; cdr3_aa: ASSEGTAPTYTEAF
j_call: TRBJ2-3; v_call: TRBV4-3; cdr3_aa: ASSQDLGSDDLNTQY
j_call: TRBJ2-3; v_call: TRBV5-5; cdr3_aa: ASSLAGSGGATDTQY
j_call: TRBJ1-6; v_call: TRBV3-1; cdr3_aa: ASSPLTPASTVH
j_call: TRBJ2-3; v_call: TRBV4-3; cdr3_aa: ASSQTRAGDRDTQY
j_call: TRBJ2-5; v_call: TRBV11-2; cdr3_aa: ASSPRGDQETQY
j_call: TRBJ2-1; v_call: TRBV27; cdr3_aa: ASSSQGDEQF
j_call: TRBJ2-5; v_call: TRBV7-9; cdr3_aa: ASSLAGPETQY
j_call: TRBJ2-1; v_call: TRBV28; cdr3_aa: ASSFPLTSPPF
j_call: TRBJ1-2; v_call: TRBV4-3; cdr3_aa: ASSQDWGGPTGYT
j_call: TRBJ1-2; v_call: TRBV7-9; cdr3_aa: ASSTFGAYGYT
j_call: TRBJ2-3; v_call: TRBV4-3; cdr3_aa: ASSHGRWGLAGGHFTSTDTQY
j_call: TRBJ1-2; v_call: TRBV12-3/TRBV12-4; cdr3_aa: ASSAGSSNYGYT
j_call: TRBJ2-7; v_call: TRBV5-6; cdr3_aa: ASSFTGTAYEQY
j_call: TRBJ2-7; v_call: TRBV20-1; cdr3_aa: SASRDRGDEQY
j_call: TRBJ1-2; v_call: TRBV5-1; cdr3_aa: ASSLFDRGSGYT
j_call: TRBJ2-5; v_call: TRBV29-1; cdr3_aa: SASQTYQETQY
j_call: TRBJ1-3; v_call: TRBV29-1; cdr3_aa: SVDSGSGISGNTIY
j_call: TRBJ1-5; v_call: TRBV11-2; cdr3_aa: ASSGEISEPQH
j_call: TRBJ2-5; v_call: TRBV18; cdr3_aa: ASSPPNSQETQY
j_call: TRBJ1-2; v_call: TRBV18; cdr3_aa: ASSPGTWGYT
j_call: TRBJ1-5; v_call: TRBV7-9; cdr3_aa: ASSLYDSNQPQH
j_call: TRBJ1-5; v_call: TRBV6-1; cdr3_aa: ASSLTGDRPQH
j_call: TRBJ2-7; v_call: TRBV20-1; cdr3_aa: SASETGGSYEQY
j_call: TRBJ2-3; v_call: TRBV9; cdr3_aa: ASSVRRGGQDTQY
j_call: TRBJ2-1; v_call: TRBV4-3; cdr3_aa: ASSPLIKGNEQF
j_call: TRBJ1-4; v_call: TRBV12-3/TRBV12-4; cdr3_aa: ASSLQVDEKLF
j_call: TRBJ1-5; v_call: TRBV20-1; cdr3_aa: SARRATGSSRPQH
j_call: TRBJ1-6; v_call: TRBV12-3/TRBV12-4; cdr3_aa: ASRGDSYNSPLH
j_call: TRBJ2-5; v_call: TRBV3-1; cdr3_aa: ASSQDSFLGRD
j_call: TRBJ1-1; v_call: TRBV6-2/TRBV6-3; cdr3_aa: ASSSVGGTEAF
j_call: TRBJ2-1; v_call: TRBV19; cdr3_aa: ASSISAQSYNEQF
j_call: TRBJ2-3; v_call: TRBV7-2; cdr3_aa: ASSPSRTTDTQY
j_call: TRBJ2-5; v_call: TRBV15; cdr3_aa: ATSTSQETQY
j_call: TRBJ2-3; v_call: TRBV2; cdr3_aa: ASRDSLDTQY
j_call: TRBJ2-3; v_call: TRBV15; cdr3_aa: ATSQASGTGLPDTQY
j_call: TRBJ1-2; v_call: TRBV7-6; cdr3_aa: ASSFSGAKGYT